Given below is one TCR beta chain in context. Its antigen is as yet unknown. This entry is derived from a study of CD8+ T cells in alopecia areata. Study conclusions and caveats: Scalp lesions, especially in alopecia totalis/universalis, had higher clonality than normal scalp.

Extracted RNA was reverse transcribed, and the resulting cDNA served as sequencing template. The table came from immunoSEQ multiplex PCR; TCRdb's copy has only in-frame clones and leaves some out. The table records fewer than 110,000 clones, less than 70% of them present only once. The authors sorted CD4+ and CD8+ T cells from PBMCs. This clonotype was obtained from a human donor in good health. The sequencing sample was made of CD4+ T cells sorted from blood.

This CDR3 is CASSRGGAGEKLFF. The CDR3 DNA sequence: TGTGCCTCGTCCCGTGGGGGCGCGGGTGAAAAACTGTTTTTT. This chain uses TRBV30 with TRBJ1-4; maybe TRBD1 (6 bases). V gave up 7 bases and J gave up 7 bases, with 19 bases separating them. This CDR3 comprises 14 residues. Germline V gene sequence: CDR1 GTSNPN, CDR2 SVGIG (reference sequence).